This T cell receptor (beta chain) is drawn from a study of blood T cell repertoires in COVID-19. As for the study in general: Samples representing acute and convalescent COVID-19 were sourced from the United States, Italy and Spain. The cDNA or gDNA used as material had been derived from T cells, B-cell-depleted T cells, or PBMCs.

Original processing methods: Using reference gene primer amplification, nucleated cell counts were estimated. Repertoires were generated with immunoSEQ multiplex PCR, while TCRdb's copy carries only in-frame clones and drops some. The V and J calls and clone size were taken over from that table, and D and trimming were inferred from the DNA. This sample has about 47,000 clones; 88% occur once, and the top ten carry more than 2.5%. Trimming removed 1 base from V and 4 bases from J, with 7 bases in between. This CDR3 has 13 amino acids. Germline V gene lookup returns CDR1 LNHNV and CDR2 YYDKDF (reference sequence).

The source of this sequence is a man in his fifties with active COVID-19. Sequenced input: peripheral blood. This chain joins TRBV15 and TRBJ1-1; D is ambiguous. In nucleotides, the CDR3 is TGTGCCACCAGCAGAGGAGGCGTCACTGAAGCTTTCTTT. Amino acids: CATSRGGVTEAFF.